The subject of this entry is one TCR beta chain. CDR1 is MNHEY, CDR2 SVGAGI, per germline. This CDR3 contains 14 residues. PBMCs numbering at least 6.5 million were isolated per sample. PCR was performed a second time for about 7 to 11 cycles using a sample-barcoded 5' primer and a J-beta primer mix. TCRdb re-called the 5' RACE reads with MiXCR, one entry per CDR3 protein. The sample holds 1.5 million to 1.9 million distinct CDR3 sequences, about 42% seen once. These data are taken from a study of blood T cells in healthy people across ages. The receptor's source is a woman in her late teens or twenties in good health. The chain uses TRBV6-5 and TRBJ2-5; perhaps TRBD1 as D (5 bases). The J call is doubtful: the DNA matches TRBJ2-7 better. Sequenced material: blood. CDR3 in amino acids: CASSYRQYRNEQYF. The DNA for the CDR3 is TGTGCCAGCAGTTACCGACAGTATCGAAACGAGCAGTACTTC.